Presented here are 29 T cell receptor beta chains from one specimen sequenced in a study of blood T cell repertoires in COVID-19. The table came from immunoSEQ multiplex PCR; TCRdb's copy has only in-frame clones and leaves some out. The data show 200,000 to 250,000 clones, around four fifths seen once. Sequenced: peripheral blood. The origin of the receptors is a woman over 75 with active or convalescent COVID-19.

This clone was counted between two and nine times. The chain couples TRBV7-2 to TRBJ2-7; D not certain. Germline V lookup: CDR1 SGHTA, CDR2 FQGNSA. Trimming pared 3 bases from V and 2 bases from J, leaving 11 bases between. The CDR3 runs to 14 residues. CDR3 sequence: CASSLAGLTYEQYF. The CDR3 nucleotides are TGTGCCAGCAGCTTGGCAGGCCTGACCTACGAGCAGTACTTC.

In the case of this clone: The sample has other DNA sequences that encode this CDR3 too. The CDR3: CASSPPGEETQYF. The CDR3 nucleotides read TGTGCCAGCTCACCCCCGGGGGAAGAGACCCAGTACTTC. The chain links TRBV18 to TRBJ2-5, with D perhaps matching TRBD2 (6 bases). From germline, CDR1 is KGHSH and CDR2 LQKENI. Trimming removed 3 bases at V and 3 bases at J, with 8 bases between. CDR3 length: 13 amino acids.

The chain combines TRBV7-2 with TRBJ2-7, with 8 positions matching TRBD2. Losses at the gene ends were 5 bases for V and 6 bases for J; bases not matched to a gene: 9. This CDR3 contains 14 residues. CDR1 and CDR2 (germline): SGHTA, FQGNSA. CDR3 residues: CASSRSGSEREQYF. CDR3 bases: TGTGCCAGCAGCCGGAGCGGGAGTGAACGCGAGCAGTACTTC.

In its sample, this clone was seen a few times. V is TRBV5-1 and J is TRBJ1-5; 12 nucleotides match TRBD1. Looked up from germline, CDR1 is SGHRS and CDR2 is YFSETQ. V dropped 4 bases and J dropped 5; count of bases not matched to a gene: 7. This CDR3 has 16 amino acids. The CDR3 DNA reads TGCGCCAGCAGCAAGGGGACAGGGGGCCCGGATCAGCCCCAGCATTTT. The encoded protein is CASSKGTGGPDQPQHF.

This chain joins TRBV28 and TRBJ1-3, with a tentative D call TRBD1 (5 bases). Per the germline V gene, CDR1 is MDHEN and CDR2 is SYDVKM. Deletions cut 3 bases from V and 1 base from J, with 19 bases between. The CDR3 sequence is 18 residues long. The CDR3 loop reads CASSLGLRAGDSGNTIYF. CDR3 DNA: TGTGCCAGCAGTTTGGGCCTACGGGCGGGGGATTCTGGAAACACCATATATTTT.

The chain carries TRBV7-8 and TRBJ1-2; D not resolved. Looked up from germline, CDR1 is SGHVS and CDR2 is FQNEAQ. The germline V and J ends were trimmed by 1 base and 8 bases, with 11 bases remaining between them. The CDR3 length is 13 residues. The CDR3 region is CASSLVSAGGYTF. CDR3 DNA sequence: TGTGCCAGCAGCTTAGTCTCGGCAGGAGGCTACACCTTC.

In nucleotides, the CDR3 is TGTGCCAGTTGTTCTAGGACAGGGGTCGACTATGGCTACACCTTC. This translates into CASCSRTGVDYGYTF. The chain combines TRBV2 with TRBJ1-2; 9 bases are shared with TRBD1. Trimming cost V 9 bases and J 3 bases; bases outside gene matches: 11. Germline CDR1 SNHLY, CDR2 FYNNEI. The CDR3 length is 15 residues.

This clone was recorded a few times. The CDR3 coding sequence is TGTGCCTGGAGGAGTAAACAGGGGGCGTCCTATAATTCACCCCTCCACTTT. Protein sequence: CAWRSKQGASYNSPLHF. This sequence joins TRBV30 and TRBJ1-6; TRBD1 matches at 9 bases. The CDR3 has 17 amino acids. CDR1 is GTSNPN, CDR2 SVGIG, per germline (reference sequence). After removal of 3 bases from V and 1 base from J, the junction contained 7 bases not matched to a gene. Full variable domain (rest looked up from reference TRBV30 and TRBJ1-6): SQTIHQWPATLVQPVGSPLSLECTVEGTSNPNLYWYRQAAGRGLQLLFYSVGIGQISSEVPQNLSASRPQDRQFILSSKKLLLSDSGFYLCAWRSKQGASYNSPLHFGNGTRLTVT.

The genes are TRBV28 and TRBJ2-5; TRBD1 aligns across 8 bases. This CDR3 is built from 14 residues. The J segment lost 4 bases and the V segment lost 6 bases, leaving 7 bases of the junction unmatched. Per germline, CDR1 MDHEN and CDR2 SYDVKM. CDR3 nucleotides: TGTGCCAGCAGGGGGTCAGGGGGCGGAGAGACCCAGTACTTC. Translated: CASRGSGGGETQYF.

The rearrangement links TRBV27 to TRBJ2-2; D gene uncertain. Germline values: CDR1 MNHEY, CDR2 SMNVEV (reference sequence). The CDR3 runs 14 residues. Trimming shortened V by 6 bases and J by 3 bases, and 11 bases separated the two germline ends. CDR3 loop: CASSYYPDTGELFF. CDR3 DNA sequence: TGTGCCAGCAGCTATTACCCTGACACCGGGGAGCTGTTTTTT.

The chain employs TRBV12-3 or TRBV12-4 and TRBJ2-1, with a tentative D call TRBD2 (6 bases). V was trimmed by 6 bases and J by 2 bases, leaving 8 bases between them. The CDR3 is 13 residues long. The CDR3 here is CASREGPYNEQFF. DNA of the CDR3: TGTGCCAGCAGGGAGGGCCCCTACAATGAGCAGTTCTTC.

The chain joins TRBV20-1 to TRBJ2-7; 9 nucleotides agree with TRBD1. V was pared by 3 bases and J by 3 bases, with 9 bases of the junction left unmatched. This CDR3 has 15 amino acids. The V gene's germline CDR1 is DFQATT and CDR2 SNEGSKA (reference sequence). CDR3 sequence: CSASAPGQGYYEQYF. CDR3 nucleotides: TGCAGTGCTAGTGCGCCGGGACAGGGTTACTACGAGCAGTACTTC.

This clone appeared a few times. The V gene is TRBV7-6, the J gene TRBJ2-2, with 7 bases aligning to TRBD1. This CDR3 region has 18 residues. J gave up 7 bases and V 4 bases, and 18 bases lay outside the gene matches. Germline-derived CDR1 and CDR2 are SGHVS and FNYEAQ. The CDR3 spells CASSSNPSRGGAVGELFF. The CDR3 nucleotides are TGTGCCAGCAGCTCGAACCCCAGTCGAGGGGGCGCGGTCGGGGAGCTGTTTTTT. Based on the CDR3 plus reference TRBV7-6 and TRBJ2-2, the full variable domain is GAGVSQSPRYKVTKRGQDVALRCDPISGHVSLYWYRQALGQGPEFLTYFNYEAQQDKSGLPNDRFSAERPEGSISTLTIQRTEQRDSAMYRCASSSNPSRGGAVGELFFGEGSRLTVL.

The sample holds one count of this clone. The chain carries TRBV4-1 and TRBJ2-3; 7 bases are a match to TRBD1. The CDR3 covers 15 residues. V dropped 4 bases and J dropped 6; count of bases not matched to a gene: 10. CDR1 is MGHRA, CDR2 YSYEKL, per germline. In DNA form, the CDR3 reads TGCGCCAGCAGCCGGGGACAGACGTATGTGGATACGCAGTATTTT. Its protein product is CASSRGQTYVDTQYF.

This clone was seen a handful of times. This rearrangement joins TRBV5-1 to TRBJ1-3; 8 nucleotides line up with TRBD1. V lost 4 bases to trimming and J lost 5 bases; unmatched junction nucleotides: 5. The CDR3 consists of 14 residues. The germline CDR1 and CDR2 sequences are SGHRS and YFSETQ. The CDR3 DNA reads as TGCGCCAGCAGCGTAGACAGGGGACGAAACACCATATATTTT. Protein product: CASSVDRGRNTIYF. Full variable domain (missing parts from reference TRBV5-1 and TRBJ1-3): KAGVTQTPRYLIKTRGQQVTLSCSPISGHRSVSWYQQTPGQGLQFLFEYFSETQRNKGNFPGRFSGRQFSNSRSEMNVSTLELGDSALYLCASSVDRGRNTIYFGEGSWLTVV.

This chain connects TRBV18 to TRBJ1-4; the match to TRBD1 covers 7 bases. CDR3 size: 15 residues. CDR1 is KGHSH, CDR2 LQKENI, per germline. The ends lost 6 bases at V and 8 bases at J; junction bases unmatched: 12. CDR3: CASSPGRQGREKLFF. The DNA of the CDR3 is TGTGCCAGCTCCCCGGGTCGACAGGGAAGAGAAAAACTGTTTTTT.

The rearrangement links TRBV7-9 to TRBJ2-7, with 9 positions matching TRBD1. The CDR3 length is 18 residues. The V gene end was trimmed by 1 base and the J gene end by 4 bases; junction bases not matched to a gene: 14. The germline V gene encodes CDR1 SEHNR and CDR2 FQNEAQ (reference sequence). The DNA for the CDR3 is TGTGCCAGCAGCTTAGACGGTGGCGGACAGGGGTCCCCTTACGAGCAGTACTTC. This codes for CASSLDGGGQGSPYEQYF.

J is TRBJ2-1 and V is TRBV2; 13 bases line up with TRBD2. CDR1 and CDR2 (germline): SNHLY, FYNNEI. V lost 6 bases, J lost 3 bases, and 2 bases stayed unmatched. The CDR3 covers 15 residues. The CDR3 sequence: CASRGLAGFYNEQFF. Here the CDR3 DNA reads TGTGCCAGCAGGGGACTAGCGGGATTCTACAATGAGCAGTTCTTC.

The genes are TRBV19 and TRBJ1-5; no definite D call. V was clipped by 6 bases and J by 6 bases, with 15 bases between them. Germline-derived CDR1 and CDR2 are LNHDA and SQIVND (reference sequence). The CDR3 totals 14 residues. DNA of the CDR3: TGTGCCAGTAGCCATAACGGGAGAGGTCAGCCCCAGCATTTT. Protein: CASSHNGRGQPQHF.

The chain employs TRBV19 and TRBJ1-2; weak D call: TRBD1 (6 bases). The CDR3 has 15 residues. Trimming took 3 bases from V and 4 from J, leaving 15 bases between them. Germline V CDR1 and CDR2: LNHDA, SQIVND (reference sequence). The CDR3 is CASSINSGVPYGYTF. CDR3 DNA: TGTGCCAGTAGTATCAATTCAGGGGTCCCCTATGGCTACACCTTC.

The gene calls are TRBV7-9 and TRBJ1-2; no definite D call. V lost 0 bases and J 3 bases, leaving 14 bases between the germline ends. CDR3 length: 16 residues. CDR1 is SEHNR and CDR2 is FQNEAQ in the germline V gene (reference sequence). CDR3 nucleotide sequence: TGTGCCAGCAGCTTAGCTCTACCCCAAGGAGACTATGGCTACACCTTC. This sequence encodes CASSLALPQGDYGYTF.

This clone appeared a single time. The chain carries TRBV9 and TRBJ1-3; a possible D gene is TRBD1 (6 bases). Germline values: CDR1 SGDLS, CDR2 YYNGEE. The CDR3 loop spans 15 amino acids. V was trimmed by 4 bases and J by 0 bases, leaving 11 bases between them. CDR3 protein: CASSPRDTSGNTIYF. DNA of the CDR3: TGTGCCAGCAGCCCACGGGACACCTCTGGAAACACCATATATTTT.

The chain couples TRBV5-4 to TRBJ2-2; 11 nucleotides align to TRBD2. The germline CDR1 and CDR2 sequences are SGHNT and YYREEE (reference sequence). The V and J ends lost 5 bases and 4 bases, in that order; junction bases with no gene match: 4. The CDR3 loop spans 15 amino acids. The CDR3 DNA is TGTGCCAGCAGGGCGGGACTAGCGGCCACCGGGGAGCTGTTTTTT. Translation: CASRAGLAATGELFF. Full variable domain (remainder filled in from reference TRBV5-4 and TRBJ2-2): ETGVTQSPTHLIKTRGQQVTLRCSSQSGHNTVSWYQQALGQGPQFIFQYYREEENGRGNFPPRFSGLQFPNYSSELNVNALELDDSALYLCASRAGLAATGELFFGEGSRLTVL.

This chain connects TRBV6-5 to TRBJ2-1; D not resolved. The V and J ends lost 2 bases and 3 bases respectively, with 11 bases between them. The CDR3 sequence is 15 residues long. Germline-derived CDR1 and CDR2 are MNHEY and SVGAGI. The CDR3 DNA sequence: TGTGCCAGCAGTTACCGATGGAGTATCTACAATGAGCAGTTCTTC. This gives the protein CASSYRWSIYNEQFF.

J is TRBJ2-7 and V is TRBV30; 11 bases fit TRBD1. The CDR3 runs 12 residues. Trimming cost V 5 bases and J 7 bases; bases outside gene matches: 4. The germline gives CDR1 GTSNPN, CDR2 SVGIG (reference sequence). The CDR3, as DNA: TGTGCCTGGGGACAGGGGGCGGGTGAGCAGTACTTC. Translated, it gives CAWGQGAGEQYF.

The chain carries TRBV15 and TRBJ2-2; 11 bases match TRBD2. V lost 0 bases to trimming and J lost 6 bases; unmatched junction nucleotides: 3. The length of the CDR3 is 16 residues. Germline values: CDR1 LNHNV, CDR2 YYDKDF (reference sequence). The CDR3 nucleotides read TGTGCCACCAGCAGAGACCATAGCGGGGGGGCCGGGGAGCTGTTTTTT. It yields the protein CATSRDHSGGAGELFF.

As DNA, the CDR3 is TGTGCCAGCAGCTTTTCCCCTAGGACAGGACACAATCAGCCCCAGCATTTT. This translates into CASSFSPRTGHNQPQHF. This chain connects TRBV7-8 to TRBJ1-5, with 7 bases matching TRBD1. The ends lost 3 bases at V and 3 bases at J; junction bases unmatched: 11. The CDR3 covers 17 residues. The germline V gene has CDR1 SGHVS and CDR2 FQNEAQ. The entire variable domain, with the rest obtained from reference TRBV7-8 and TRBJ1-5, is as follows: GAGVSQSPRYKVAKRGQDVALRCDPISGHVSLFWYQQALGQGPEFLTYFQNEAQLDKSGLPSDRFFAERPEGSVSTLKIQRTQQEDSAVYLCASSFSPRTGHNQPQHFGDGTRLSIL.

The chain combines TRBV6-2 or TRBV6-3 with TRBJ2-3; the match to TRBD2 covers 7 bases. Germline V gene sequence: CDR1 MNHEY, CDR2 SVGEGT. The CDR3 loop spans 16 amino acids. After removal of 3 bases from V and 1 base from J, the junction contained 7 bases not matched to a gene. Here the CDR3 DNA reads TGTGCCAGCAGTTATACGGCGGGAGCAGGCACAGATACGCAGTATTTT. Translated: CASSYTAGAGTDTQYF.

The chain couples TRBV9 to TRBJ2-2; tentatively, D is TRBD1 (5 bases). V was shortened by 1 base and J by 2 bases, with 15 bases between the two germline ends. Germline assignment: CDR1 SGDLS and CDR2 YYNGEE. The CDR3 extends over 17 amino acids. CDR3: CASSVLGQGGNTGELFF. As DNA, the CDR3 is TGTGCCAGCAGCGTACTAGGCCAGGGCGGAAACACCGGGGAGCTGTTTTTT.